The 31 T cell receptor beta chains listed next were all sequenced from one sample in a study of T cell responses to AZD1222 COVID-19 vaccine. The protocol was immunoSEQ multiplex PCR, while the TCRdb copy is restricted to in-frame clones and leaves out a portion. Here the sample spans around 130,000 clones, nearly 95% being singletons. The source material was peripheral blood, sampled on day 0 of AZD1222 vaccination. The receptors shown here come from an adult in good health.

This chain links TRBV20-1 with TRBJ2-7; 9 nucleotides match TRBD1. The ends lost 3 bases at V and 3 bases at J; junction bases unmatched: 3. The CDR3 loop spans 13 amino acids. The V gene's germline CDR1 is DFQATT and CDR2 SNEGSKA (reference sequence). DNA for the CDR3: TGCAGTGCTAGTGGACAGGGGTTCTACGAGCAGTACTTC. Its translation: CSASGQGFYEQYF.

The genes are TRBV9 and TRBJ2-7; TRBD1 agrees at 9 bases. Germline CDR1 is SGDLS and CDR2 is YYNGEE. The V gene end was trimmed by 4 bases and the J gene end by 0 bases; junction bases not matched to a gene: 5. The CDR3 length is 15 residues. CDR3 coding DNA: TGTGCCAGCAGCCCGGGGGGACAGGGCTCCTACGAGCAGTACTTC. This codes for CASSPGGQGSYEQYF.

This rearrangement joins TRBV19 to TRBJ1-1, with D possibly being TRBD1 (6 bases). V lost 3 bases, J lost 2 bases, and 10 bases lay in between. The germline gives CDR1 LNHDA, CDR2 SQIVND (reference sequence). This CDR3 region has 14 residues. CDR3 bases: TGTGCCAGTAGTATCCAGGGGACAAACACTGAAGCTTTCTTT. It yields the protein CASSIQGTNTEAFF.

CDR3 coding DNA: TGTGCCAGCTCACCATTGGGAATGGGCAATCAGCCCCAGCATTTT. This sequence encodes CASSPLGMGNQPQHF. The rearrangement links TRBV18 to TRBJ1-5; D unclear. The V gene lost 2 bases and the J gene lost 2 bases, with 10 bases spanning the gap. The CDR3 runs to 15 residues. The germline V gene has CDR1 KGHSH and CDR2 LQKENI. The full variable domain, in which reference TRBV18 and TRBJ1-5 provide the parts outside the CDR3, is NAGVMQNPRHLVRRRGQEARLRCSPMKGHSHVYWYRQLPEEGLKFMVYLQKENIIDESGMPKERFSAEFPKEGPSILRIQQVVRGDSAAYFCASSPLGMGNQPQHFGDGTRLSIL.

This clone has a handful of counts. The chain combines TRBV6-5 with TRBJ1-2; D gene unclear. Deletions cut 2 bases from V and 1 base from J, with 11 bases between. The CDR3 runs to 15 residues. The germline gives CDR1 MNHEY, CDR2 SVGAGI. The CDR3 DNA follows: TGTGCCAGCAGTTACGACACATTCCATAACTATGGCTACACCTTC. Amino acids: CASSYDTFHNYGYTF.

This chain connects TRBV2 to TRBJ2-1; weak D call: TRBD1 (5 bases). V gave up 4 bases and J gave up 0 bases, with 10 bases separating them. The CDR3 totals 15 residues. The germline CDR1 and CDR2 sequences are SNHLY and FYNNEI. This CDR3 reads CASSAQGSSYNEQFF. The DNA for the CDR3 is TGTGCCAGCAGTGCGCAGGGAAGCTCCTACAATGAGCAGTTCTTC.

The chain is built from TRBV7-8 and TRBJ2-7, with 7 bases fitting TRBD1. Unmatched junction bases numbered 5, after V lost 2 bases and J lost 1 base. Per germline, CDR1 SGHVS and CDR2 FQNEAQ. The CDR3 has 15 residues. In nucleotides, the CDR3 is TGTGCCAGCAGCTTACCGGGACAGTCTTCCTACGAGCAGTACTTC. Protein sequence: CASSLPGQSSYEQYF. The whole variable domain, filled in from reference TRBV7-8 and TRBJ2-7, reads GAGVSQSPRYKVAKRGQDVALRCDPISGHVSLFWYQQALGQGPEFLTYFQNEAQLDKSGLPSDRFFAERPEGSVSTLKIQRTQQEDSAVYLCASSLPGQSSYEQYFGPGTRLTVT.

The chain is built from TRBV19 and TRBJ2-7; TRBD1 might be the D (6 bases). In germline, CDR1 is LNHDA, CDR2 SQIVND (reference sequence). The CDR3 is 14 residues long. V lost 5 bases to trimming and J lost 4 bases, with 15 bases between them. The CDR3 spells CASSPRTDPYEQYF. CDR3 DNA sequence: TGTGCCAGTAGTCCCCGGACAGATCCTTACGAGCAGTACTTC.

In nucleotides, the CDR3 is TGTGCCAGCAGCCAGCATACCAACACTGAAGCTTTCTTT. Encoded protein: CASSQHTNTEAFF. The chain employs TRBV5-4 and TRBJ1-1; D is unresolved. The V and J ends lost 4 bases and 2 bases respectively, with 9 bases between them. The CDR3 has 13 residues. CDR1 and CDR2 from the germline V gene are SGHNT and YYREEE (reference sequence). Filled out from reference TRBV5-4 and TRBJ1-1, the complete variable domain reads ETGVTQSPTHLIKTRGQQVTLRCSSQSGHNTVSWYQQALGQGPQFIFQYYREEENGRGNFPPRFSGLQFPNYSSELNVNALELDDSALYLCASSQHTNTEAFFGQGTRLTVV.

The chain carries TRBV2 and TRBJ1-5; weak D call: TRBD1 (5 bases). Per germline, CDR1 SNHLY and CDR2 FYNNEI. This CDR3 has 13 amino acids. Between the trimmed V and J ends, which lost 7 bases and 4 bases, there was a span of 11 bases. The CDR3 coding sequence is TGTGCCAGCACGGACATACAGAATCAGCCCCAGCATTTT. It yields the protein CASTDIQNQPQHF.

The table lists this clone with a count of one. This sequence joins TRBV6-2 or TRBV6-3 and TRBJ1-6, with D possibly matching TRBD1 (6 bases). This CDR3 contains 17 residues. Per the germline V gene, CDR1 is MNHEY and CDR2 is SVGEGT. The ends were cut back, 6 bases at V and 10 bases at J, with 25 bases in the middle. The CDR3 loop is CASSFSGGTSPRSPLHF. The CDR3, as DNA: TGTGCCAGCAGCTTCTCCGGGGGGACATCCCCCAGGTCACCCCTCCACTTT.

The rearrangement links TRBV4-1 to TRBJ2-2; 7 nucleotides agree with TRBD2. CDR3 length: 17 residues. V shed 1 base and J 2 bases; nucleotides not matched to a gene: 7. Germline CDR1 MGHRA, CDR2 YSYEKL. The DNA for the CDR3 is TGCGCCAGCAGCCAAGCCCGAGGGGAGGGAAACACCGGGGAGCTGTTTTTT. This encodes CASSQARGEGNTGELFF.

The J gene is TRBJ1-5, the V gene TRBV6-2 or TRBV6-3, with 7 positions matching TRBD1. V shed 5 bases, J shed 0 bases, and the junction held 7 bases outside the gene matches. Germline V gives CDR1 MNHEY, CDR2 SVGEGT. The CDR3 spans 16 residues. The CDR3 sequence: CASSPRQGYSNQPQHF. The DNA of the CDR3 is TGTGCCAGCAGTCCCCGACAGGGTTATAGCAATCAGCCCCAGCATTTT.

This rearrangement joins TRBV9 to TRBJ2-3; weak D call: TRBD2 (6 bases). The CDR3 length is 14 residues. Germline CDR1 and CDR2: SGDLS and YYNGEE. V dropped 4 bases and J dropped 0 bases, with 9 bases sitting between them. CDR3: CASSLGTSTDTQYF. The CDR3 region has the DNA TGTGCCAGCAGCCTCGGGACTAGCACAGATACGCAGTATTTT.

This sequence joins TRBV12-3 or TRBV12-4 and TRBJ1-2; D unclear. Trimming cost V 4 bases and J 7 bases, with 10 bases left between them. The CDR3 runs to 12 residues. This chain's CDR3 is CASSSGPGGYTF. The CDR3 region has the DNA TGTGCCAGCAGTTCTGGGCCTGGTGGCTACACCTTC.

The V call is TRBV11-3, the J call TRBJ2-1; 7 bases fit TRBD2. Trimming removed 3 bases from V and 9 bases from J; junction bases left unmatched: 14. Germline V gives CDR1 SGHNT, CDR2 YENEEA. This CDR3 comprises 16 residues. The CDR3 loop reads CASSLRGTLSGAEQFF. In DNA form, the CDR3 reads TGTGCCAGCAGCTTGCGCGGGACCCTAAGCGGGGCTGAGCAGTTCTTC.

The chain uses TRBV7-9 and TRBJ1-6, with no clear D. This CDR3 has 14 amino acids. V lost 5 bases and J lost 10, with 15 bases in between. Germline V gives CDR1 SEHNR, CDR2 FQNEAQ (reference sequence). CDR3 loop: CASSKTDLSSPLHF. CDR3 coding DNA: TGTGCCAGCAGCAAGACTGACTTGTCGTCACCCCTCCACTTT.

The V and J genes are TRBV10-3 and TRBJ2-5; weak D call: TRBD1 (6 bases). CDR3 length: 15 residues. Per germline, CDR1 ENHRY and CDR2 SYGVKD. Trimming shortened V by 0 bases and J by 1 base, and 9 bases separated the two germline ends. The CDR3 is CAISESRGSQETQYF. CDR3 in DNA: TGTGCCATCAGTGAGTCTAGGGGGTCCCAAGAGACCCAGTACTTC.

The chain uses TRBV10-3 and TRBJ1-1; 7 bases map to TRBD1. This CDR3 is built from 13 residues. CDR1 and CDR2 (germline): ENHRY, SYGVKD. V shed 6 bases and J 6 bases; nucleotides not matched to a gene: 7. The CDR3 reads CAIRGTDHAEAFF. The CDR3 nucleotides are TGTGCCATCAGGGGGACAGACCACGCTGAAGCTTTCTTT.

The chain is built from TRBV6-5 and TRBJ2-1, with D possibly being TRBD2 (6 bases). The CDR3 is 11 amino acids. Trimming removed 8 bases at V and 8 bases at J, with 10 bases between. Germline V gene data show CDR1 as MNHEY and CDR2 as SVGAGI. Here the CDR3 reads CASGGWDEQFF. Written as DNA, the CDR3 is TGTGCCAGCGGAGGGTGGGATGAGCAGTTCTTC.

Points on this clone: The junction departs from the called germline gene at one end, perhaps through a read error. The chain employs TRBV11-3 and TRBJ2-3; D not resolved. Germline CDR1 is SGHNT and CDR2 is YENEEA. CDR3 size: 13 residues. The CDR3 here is CASSLEDGDTQYF. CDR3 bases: TGTGCCAGCAGCCTAGAGGATGGAGATACGCAGTATTTT.

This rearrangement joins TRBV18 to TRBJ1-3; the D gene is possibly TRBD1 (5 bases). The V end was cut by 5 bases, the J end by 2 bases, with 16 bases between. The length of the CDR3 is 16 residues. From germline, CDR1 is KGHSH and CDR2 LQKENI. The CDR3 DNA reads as TGTGCCAGCTCATCGTTAGGGGAAGGAGCTGGAAACACCATATATTTT. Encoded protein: CASSSLGEGAGNTIYF.

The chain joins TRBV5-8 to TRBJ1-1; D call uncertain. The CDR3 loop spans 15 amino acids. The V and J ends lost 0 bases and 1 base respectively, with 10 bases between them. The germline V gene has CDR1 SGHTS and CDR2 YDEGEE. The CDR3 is CASSLAWRGNTEAFF. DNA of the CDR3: TGTGCCAGCAGCTTGGCGTGGCGGGGGAACACTGAAGCTTTCTTT.

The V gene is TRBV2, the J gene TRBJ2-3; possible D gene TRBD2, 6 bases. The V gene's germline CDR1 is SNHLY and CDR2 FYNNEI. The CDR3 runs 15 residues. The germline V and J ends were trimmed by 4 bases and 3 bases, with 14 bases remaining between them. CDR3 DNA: TGTGCCAGCAGTGGGGCGGGGAAAAGGACAGATACGCAGTATTTT. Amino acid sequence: CASSGAGKRTDTQYF.

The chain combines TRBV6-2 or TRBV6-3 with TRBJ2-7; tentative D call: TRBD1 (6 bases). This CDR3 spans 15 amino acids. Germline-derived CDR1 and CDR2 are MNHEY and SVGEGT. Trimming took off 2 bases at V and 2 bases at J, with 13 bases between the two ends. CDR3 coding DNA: TGTGCCAGCAGTTACGAAACAGGGAGAGCCTACGAGCAGTACTTC. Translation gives CASSYETGRAYEQYF.

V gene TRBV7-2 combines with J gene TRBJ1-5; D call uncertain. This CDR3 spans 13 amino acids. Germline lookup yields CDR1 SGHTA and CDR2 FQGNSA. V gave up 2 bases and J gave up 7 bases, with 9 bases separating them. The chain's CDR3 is CASSLLLGQPQHF. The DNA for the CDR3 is TGTGCCAGCAGCTTACTCTTGGGACAGCCCCAGCATTTT.

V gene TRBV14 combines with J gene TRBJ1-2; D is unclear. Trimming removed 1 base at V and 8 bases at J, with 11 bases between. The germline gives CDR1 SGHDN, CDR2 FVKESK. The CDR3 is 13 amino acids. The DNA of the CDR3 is TGTGCCAGCAGCCAAGGATACGGGCTGGGCTACACCTTC. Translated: CASSQGYGLGYTF.

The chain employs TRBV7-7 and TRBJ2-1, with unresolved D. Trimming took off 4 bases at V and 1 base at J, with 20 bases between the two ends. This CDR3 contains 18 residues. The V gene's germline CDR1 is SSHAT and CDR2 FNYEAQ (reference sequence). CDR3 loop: CASSYGRWATQSYNEQFF. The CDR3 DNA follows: TGTGCCAGCAGCTACGGACGTTGGGCCACACAATCCTACAATGAGCAGTTCTTC.

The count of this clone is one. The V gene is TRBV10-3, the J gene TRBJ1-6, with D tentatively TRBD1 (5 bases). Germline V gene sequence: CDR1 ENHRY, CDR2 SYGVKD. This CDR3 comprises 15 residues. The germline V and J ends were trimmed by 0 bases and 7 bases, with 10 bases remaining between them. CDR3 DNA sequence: TGTGCCATCAGTGAGTCGAGGGGTGGAAATTCACCCCTCCACTTT. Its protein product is CAISESRGGNSPLHF.

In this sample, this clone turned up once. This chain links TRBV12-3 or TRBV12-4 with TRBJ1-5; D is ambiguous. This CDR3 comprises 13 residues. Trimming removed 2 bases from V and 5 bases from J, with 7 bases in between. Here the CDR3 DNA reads TGTGCCAGCAGTTTAAGGACCGATCAGCCCCAGCATTTT. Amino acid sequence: CASSLRTDQPQHF.

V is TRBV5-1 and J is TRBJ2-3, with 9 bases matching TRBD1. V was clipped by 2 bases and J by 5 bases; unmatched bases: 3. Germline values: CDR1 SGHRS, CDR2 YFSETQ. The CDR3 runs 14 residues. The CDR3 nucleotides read TGCGCCAGCAGCTTAAGGACAGGGGTAGATACGCAGTATTTT. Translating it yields CASSLRTGVDTQYF.